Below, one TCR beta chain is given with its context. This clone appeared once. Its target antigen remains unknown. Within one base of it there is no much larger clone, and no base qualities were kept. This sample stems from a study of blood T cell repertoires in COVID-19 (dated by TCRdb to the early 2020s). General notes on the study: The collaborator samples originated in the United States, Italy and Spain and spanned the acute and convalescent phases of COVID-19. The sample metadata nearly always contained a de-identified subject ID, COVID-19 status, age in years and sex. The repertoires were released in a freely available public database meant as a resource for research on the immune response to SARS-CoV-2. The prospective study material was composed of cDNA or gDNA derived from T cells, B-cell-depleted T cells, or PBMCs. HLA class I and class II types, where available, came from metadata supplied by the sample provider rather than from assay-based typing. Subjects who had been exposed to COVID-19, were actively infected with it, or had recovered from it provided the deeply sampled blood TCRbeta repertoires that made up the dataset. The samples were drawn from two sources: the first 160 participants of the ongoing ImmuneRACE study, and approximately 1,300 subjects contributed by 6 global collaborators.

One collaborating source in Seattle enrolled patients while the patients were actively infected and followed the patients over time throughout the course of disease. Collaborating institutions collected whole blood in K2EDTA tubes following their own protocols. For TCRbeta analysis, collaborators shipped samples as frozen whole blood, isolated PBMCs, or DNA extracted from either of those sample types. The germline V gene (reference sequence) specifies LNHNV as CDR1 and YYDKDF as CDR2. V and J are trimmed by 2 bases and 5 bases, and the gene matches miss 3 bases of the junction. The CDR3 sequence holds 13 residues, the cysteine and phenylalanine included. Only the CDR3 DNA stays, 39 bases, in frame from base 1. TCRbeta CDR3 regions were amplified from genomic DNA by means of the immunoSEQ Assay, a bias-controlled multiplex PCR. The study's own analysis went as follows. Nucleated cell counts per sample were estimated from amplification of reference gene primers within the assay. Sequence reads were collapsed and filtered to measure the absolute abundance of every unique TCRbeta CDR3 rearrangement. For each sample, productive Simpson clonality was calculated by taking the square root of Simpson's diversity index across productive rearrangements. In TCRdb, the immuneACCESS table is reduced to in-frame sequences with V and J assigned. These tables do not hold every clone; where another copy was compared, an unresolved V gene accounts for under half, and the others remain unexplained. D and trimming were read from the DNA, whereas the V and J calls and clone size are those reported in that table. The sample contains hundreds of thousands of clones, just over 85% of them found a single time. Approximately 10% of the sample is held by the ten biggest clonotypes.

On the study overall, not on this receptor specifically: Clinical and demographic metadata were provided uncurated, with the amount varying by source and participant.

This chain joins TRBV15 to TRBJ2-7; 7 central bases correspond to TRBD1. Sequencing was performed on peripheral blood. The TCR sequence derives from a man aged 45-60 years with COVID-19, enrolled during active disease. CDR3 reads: CATSRSTGDEQYF. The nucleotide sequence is TGTGCCACCAGCAGATCAACAGGGGACGAGCAGTACTTC.